A selection of T cell receptor beta chains follows, all from one sample in a study of CD8 T cells in ankylosing spondylitis. MiXCR, run by TCRdb on the 5' RACE reads, gives a single entry per CDR3 protein. Of more than 650,000 distinct CDR3 sequences in the sample, 12% were seen once. The sample taken for sequencing was blood, either unsorted or a sorted T cell fraction (not recorded which). These receptor sequences come from a male donor with ankylosing spondylitis. The CDR3 runs from the conserved cysteine through the conserved F or W. A D gene is named only where the DNA matches it firmly. Expanded clones get a size class; other rows say once, few or many, or leave the size out.

d_gene	v_gene	j_gene	abundance	CDR3aa	CDR3nt
.	TRBV7-9	TRBJ2-1	few	CASSLVFPGINEQFF	TGTGCCAGCAGCTTAGTTTTCCCAGGGATCAATGAGCAGTTCTTC
TRBD2	TRBV7-9	TRBJ2-1	few	CASSPVGLAGTDEQFF	TGTGCCAGCAGCCCGGTGGGACTAGCGGGAACGGATGAGCAGTTCTTC
.	TRBV29-1	TRBJ2-1	many	CSVTEGASEQFF	TGCAGCGTTACCGAGGGCGCGAGTGAGCAGTTCTTC
.	TRBV28	TRBJ2-1	.	CASRSRVYNEQFF	TGTGCCAGTCGCTCCCGGGTTTACAATGAGCAGTTCTTC
.	TRBV5-1	TRBJ2-7	few	CASSIRTGPDEQYF	TGCGCCAGCAGCATCCGGACGGGGCCCGACGAGCAGTACTTC
.	TRBV10-3	TRBJ2-3	.	CAISSDWDTQYF	TGTGCCATCAGCTCAGACTGGGATACGCAGTATTTT
.	TRBV20-1	TRBJ1-2	many	CSASEGGVGYTF	TGCAGTGCTTCCGAGGGAGGAGTTGGCTACACCTTC
.	TRBV7-2	TRBJ2-5	few	CASSPLGGGKTQYF	TGTGCCAGCAGCCCCTTGGGGGGTGGGAAGACCCAGTACTTC
.	TRBV7-2	TRBJ2-7	.	CASSLFVTIPYEQYF	TGTGCCAGCAGCTTATTTGTAACGATTCCTTACGAGCAGTACTTC
TRBD1	TRBV5-1	TRBJ1-1	.	CASGQGTANTEAFF	TGCGCCAGTGGACAGGGGACCGCGAACACTGAAGCTTTCTTT
.	TRBV29-1	TRBJ2-6	many	CSVVGSSGANVLTF	TGCAGCGTTGTGGGCAGCTCTGGGGCCAACGTCCTGACTTTC
.	TRBV20-1	TRBJ1-3	few	CSAGTSGNTIYF	TGCAGTGCTGGAACCTCTGGAAACACCATATATTTT
TRBD1	TRBV4-1	TRBJ2-7	.	CASSKGTGFREQYF	TGCGCCAGCAGCAAAGGGACAGGTTTCCGCGAGCAGTACTTC
.	TRBV7-2	TRBJ1-5	.	CASSFGRYQPQHF	TGTGCCAGCAGCTTCGGGAGGTATCAGCCCCAGCATTTT
.	TRBV5-5	TRBJ1-1	.	CASSWAGTYPNTEAFF	TGTGCCAGCAGCTGGGCGGGTACCTATCCGAACACTGAAGCTTTCTTT
.	TRBV5-1	TRBJ1-4	.	CASSLRPSLNEKLFF	TGCGCCAGCAGCTTAAGACCGTCATTAAATGAAAAACTGTTTTTT
.	TRBV4-3	TRBJ2-7	.	CASSQDWGRGHEQYF	TGCGCCAGCAGCCAAGATTGGGGGCGGGGCCACGAGCAGTACTTC
.	TRBV20-1	TRBJ1-5	.	CSAIGVGNQPQHF	TGCAGTGCTATCGGGGTTGGCAATCAGCCCCAGCATTTT
.	TRBV20-1	TRBJ1-1	many	CSARDRTEAFF	TGCAGTGCTAGAGACAGGACTGAAGCTTTCTTT
TRBD1	TRBV7-9	TRBJ1-1	.	CASTLGTGKPVSEAFF	TGTGCCAGCACCCTAGGGACAGGGAAGCCGGTTAGCGAAGCTTTCTTT
.	TRBV7-2	TRBJ2-1	few	CASSGLNSNEQFF	TGTGCCAGCTCTGGACTCAACAGCAATGAGCAGTTCTTC
TRBD2	TRBV20-1	TRBJ2-1	.	CSAGLGTSDYNEQFF	TGCAGTGCTGGTCTCGGGACTAGCGACTACAATGAGCAGTTCTTC
.	TRBV20-1	TRBJ1-2	.	CSARWQDNYGYTF	TGCAGTGCTAGATGGCAGGATAACTATGGCTACACCTTC
.	TRBV15	TRBJ1-1	few	CATSRDRTGDTEAFF	TGTGCCACCAGCAGAGATCGGACTGGTGACACTGAAGCTTTCTTT
.	TRBV4-2	TRBJ2-7	few	CASSYRDGTYEQYF	TGTGCCAGCAGCTACCGGGACGGTACCTACGAGCAGTACTTC
.	TRBV6-2/TRBV6-3	TRBJ1-5	few	CASSPLIQRPQHF	TGTGCCAGCAGTCCACTAATACAGAGGCCCCAGCATTTT
.	TRBV12-3/TRBV12-4	TRBJ1-1	few	CASSGGGQMNTEAFF	TGTGCCAGCAGTGGGGGGGGGCAGATGAACACTGAAGCTTTCTTT
.	TRBV7-2	TRBJ2-6	few	CASTPWGLNSGANVLTF	TGTGCCAGCACCCCTTGGGGATTGAACTCTGGGGCCAACGTCCTGACTTTC
.	TRBV30	TRBJ2-1	few	CAWVARDGYNEQFF	TGTGCCTGGGTTGCCCGGGACGGATACAATGAGCAGTTCTTC
TRBD1	TRBV20-1	TRBJ1-5	.	CSAGRRQGGNQPQHF	TGCAGTGCTGGCCGTAGACAGGGTGGAAATCAGCCCCAGCATTTT
.	TRBV20-1	TRBJ1-1	many	CSAIAGMNTEAFF	TGCAGTGCAATCGCGGGGATGAACACTGAAGCTTTCTTT
.	TRBV6-5	TRBJ2-7	few	CASGVTRYAYEQYF	TGTGCCAGCGGAGTTACGCGGTACGCCTACGAGCAGTACTTC
TRBD2	TRBV7-2	TRBJ2-1	few	CASRPGLAGGEEQFF	TGTGCCAGCAGACCGGGACTAGCGGGAGGGGAGGAGCAGTTCTTC
TRBD1	TRBV28	TRBJ1-4	few	CASGGDRAANEKLFF	TGTGCCAGCGGAGGGGACAGGGCGGCTAATGAAAAACTGTTTTTT
.	TRBV4-3	TRBJ2-6	.	CASSQGNPGANVLTF	TGCGCCAGCAGCCAAGGGAACCCTGGGGCCAACGTCCTGACTTTC
.	TRBV15	TRBJ1-2	many	CATSTLGGLANYGYTF	TGTGCCACCAGCACCCTGGGCGGATTAGCTAACTATGGCTACACCTTC
TRBD2	TRBV11-2	TRBJ2-1	.	CASSFPPASGAYNEQFF	TGTGCCAGCAGCTTCCCCCCTGCTAGCGGGGCCTACAATGAGCAGTTCTTC
TRBD1	TRBV7-3	TRBJ2-1	few	CASSLWGASHGTGSNEQFF	TGTGCCAGCAGCTTATGGGGGGCAAGTCACGGGACAGGGTCCAATGAGCAGTTCTTC
.	TRBV7-8	TRBJ2-7	few	CASSLARGIWYEQYF	TGTGCCAGCAGCTTAGCCAGGGGAATTTGGTACGAGCAGTACTTC
.	TRBV3-1	TRBJ2-5	few	CASSHLGAQETQYF	TGTGCCAGCAGCCACCTGGGGGCCCAAGAGACCCAGTACTTC